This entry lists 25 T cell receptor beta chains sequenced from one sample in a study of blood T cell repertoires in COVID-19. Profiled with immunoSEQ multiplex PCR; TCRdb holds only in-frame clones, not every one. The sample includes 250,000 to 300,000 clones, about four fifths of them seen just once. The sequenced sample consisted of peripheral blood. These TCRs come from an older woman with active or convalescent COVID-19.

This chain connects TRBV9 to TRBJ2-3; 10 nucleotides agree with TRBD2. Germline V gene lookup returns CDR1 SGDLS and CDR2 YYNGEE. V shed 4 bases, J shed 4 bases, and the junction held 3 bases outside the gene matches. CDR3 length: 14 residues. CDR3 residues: CASSMTSGPDTQYF. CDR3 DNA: TGTGCCAGCAGCATGACTAGCGGGCCAGATACGCAGTATTTT.

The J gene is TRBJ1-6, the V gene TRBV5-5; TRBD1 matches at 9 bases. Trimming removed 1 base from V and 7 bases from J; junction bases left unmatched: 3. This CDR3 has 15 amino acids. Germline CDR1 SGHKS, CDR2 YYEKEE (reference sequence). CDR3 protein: CASSLWTGENSPLHF. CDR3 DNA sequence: TGTGCCAGCAGCTTGTGGACAGGGGAAAATTCACCCCTCCACTTT.

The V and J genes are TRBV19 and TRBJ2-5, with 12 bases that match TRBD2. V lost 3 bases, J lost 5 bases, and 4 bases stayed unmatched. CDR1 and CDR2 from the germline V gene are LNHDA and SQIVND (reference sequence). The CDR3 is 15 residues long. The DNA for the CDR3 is TGTGCCAGTAGTATGGCCACTAGCGGGGGGGAGACCCAGTACTTC. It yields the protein CASSMATSGGETQYF.

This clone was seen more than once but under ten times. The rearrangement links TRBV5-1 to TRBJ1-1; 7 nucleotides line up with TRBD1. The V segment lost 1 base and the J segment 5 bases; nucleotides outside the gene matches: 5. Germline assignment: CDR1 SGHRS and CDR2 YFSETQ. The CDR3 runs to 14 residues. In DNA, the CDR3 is TGCGCCAGCAGCTTGAGGGGGCCGCCTACTGAAGCTTTCTTT. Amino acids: CASSLRGPPTEAFF.

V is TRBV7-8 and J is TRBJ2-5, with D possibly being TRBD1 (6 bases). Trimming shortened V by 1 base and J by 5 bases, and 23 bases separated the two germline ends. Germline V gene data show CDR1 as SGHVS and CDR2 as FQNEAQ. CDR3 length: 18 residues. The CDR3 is CASSLVTKRQVVRETQYF. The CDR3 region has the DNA TGTGCCAGCAGCTTAGTCACAAAGAGACAGGTGGTCCGGGAGACCCAGTACTTC.

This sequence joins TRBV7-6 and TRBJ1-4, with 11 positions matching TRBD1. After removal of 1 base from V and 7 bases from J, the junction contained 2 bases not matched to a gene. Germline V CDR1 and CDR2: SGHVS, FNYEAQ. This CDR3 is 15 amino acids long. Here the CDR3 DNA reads TGTGCCAGCAGCTTAGTAGGACAGGGGGCTGAAAAACTGTTTTTT. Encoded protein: CASSLVGQGAEKLFF. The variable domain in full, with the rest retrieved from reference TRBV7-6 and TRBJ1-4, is GAGVSQSPRYKVTKRGQDVALRCDPISGHVSLYWYRQALGQGPEFLTYFNYEAQQDKSGLPNDRFSAERPEGSISTLTIQRTEQRDSAMYRCASSLVGQGAEKLFFGSGTQLSVL.

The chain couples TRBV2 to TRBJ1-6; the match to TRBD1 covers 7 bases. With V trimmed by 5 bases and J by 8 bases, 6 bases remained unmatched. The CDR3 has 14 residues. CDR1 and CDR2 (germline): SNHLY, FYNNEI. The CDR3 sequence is CASSSRDSHSPLHF. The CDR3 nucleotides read TGTGCCAGCAGTTCCCGGGACAGCCATTCACCCCTCCACTTT.

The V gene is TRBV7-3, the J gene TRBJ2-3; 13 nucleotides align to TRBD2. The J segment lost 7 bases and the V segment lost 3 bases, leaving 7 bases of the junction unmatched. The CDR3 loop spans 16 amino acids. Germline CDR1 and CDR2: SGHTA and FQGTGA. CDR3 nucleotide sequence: TGTGCCAGCAGCTTGACCACTAGCGGGGGGGCCAATACGCAGTATTTT. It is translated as CASSLTTSGGANTQYF.

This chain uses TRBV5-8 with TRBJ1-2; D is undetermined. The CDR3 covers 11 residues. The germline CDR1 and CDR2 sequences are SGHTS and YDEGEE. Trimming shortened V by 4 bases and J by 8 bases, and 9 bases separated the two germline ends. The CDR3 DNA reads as TGTGCCAGCAGCGAAAGCGGCGGCTACACCTTC. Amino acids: CASSESGGYTF. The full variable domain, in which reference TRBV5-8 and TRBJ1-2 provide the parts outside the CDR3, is EAGVTQSPTHLIKTRGQQATLRCSPISGHTSVYWYQQALGLGLQFLLWYDEGEERNRGNFPPRFSGRQFPNYSSELNVNALELEDSALYLCASSESGGYTFGSGTRLTVV.

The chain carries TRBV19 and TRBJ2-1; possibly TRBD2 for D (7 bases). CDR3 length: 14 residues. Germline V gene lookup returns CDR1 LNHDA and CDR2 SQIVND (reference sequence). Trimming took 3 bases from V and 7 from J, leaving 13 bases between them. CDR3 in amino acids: CASSITGGGNEQFF. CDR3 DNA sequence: TGTGCCAGTAGTATTACGGGGGGCGGGAATGAGCAGTTCTTC.

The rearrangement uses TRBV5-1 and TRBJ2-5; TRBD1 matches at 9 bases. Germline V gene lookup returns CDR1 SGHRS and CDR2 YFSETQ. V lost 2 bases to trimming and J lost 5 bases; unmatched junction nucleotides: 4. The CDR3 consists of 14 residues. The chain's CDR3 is CASSFTGGGETQYF. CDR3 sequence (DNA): TGCGCCAGCAGCTTCACAGGGGGCGGGGAGACCCAGTACTTC.

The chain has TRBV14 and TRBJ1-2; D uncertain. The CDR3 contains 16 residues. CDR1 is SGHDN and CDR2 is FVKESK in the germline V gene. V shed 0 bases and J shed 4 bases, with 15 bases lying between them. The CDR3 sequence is CASSQDISKSGYGYTF. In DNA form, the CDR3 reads TGTGCCAGCAGCCAAGATATCAGTAAAAGCGGCTATGGCTACACCTTC. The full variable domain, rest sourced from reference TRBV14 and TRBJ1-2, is EAGVTQFPSHSVIEKGQTVTLRCDPISGHDNLYWYRRVMGKEIKFLLHFVKESKQDESGMPNNRFLAERTGGTYSTLKVQPAELEDSGVYFCASSQDISKSGYGYTFGSGTRLTVV.

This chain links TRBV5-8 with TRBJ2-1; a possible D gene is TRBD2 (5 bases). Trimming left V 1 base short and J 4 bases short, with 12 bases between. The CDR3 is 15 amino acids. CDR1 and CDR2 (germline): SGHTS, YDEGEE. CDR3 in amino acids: CASSLMSGLYNEQFF. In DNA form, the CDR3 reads TGTGCCAGCAGCTTGATGAGCGGTCTTTACAATGAGCAGTTCTTC.

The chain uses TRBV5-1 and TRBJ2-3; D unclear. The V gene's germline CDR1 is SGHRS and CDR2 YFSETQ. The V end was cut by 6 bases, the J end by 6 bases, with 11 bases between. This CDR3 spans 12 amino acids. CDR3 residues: CASTGSVDTQYF. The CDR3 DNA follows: TGCGCCAGCACGGGTTCCGTTGATACGCAGTATTTT.

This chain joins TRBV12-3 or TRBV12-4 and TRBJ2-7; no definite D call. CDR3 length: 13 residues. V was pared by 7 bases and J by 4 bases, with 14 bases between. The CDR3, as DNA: TGTGCCAGCACCCTCTCAGCCGGGTACGAGCAGTACTTC. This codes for CASTLSAGYEQYF.

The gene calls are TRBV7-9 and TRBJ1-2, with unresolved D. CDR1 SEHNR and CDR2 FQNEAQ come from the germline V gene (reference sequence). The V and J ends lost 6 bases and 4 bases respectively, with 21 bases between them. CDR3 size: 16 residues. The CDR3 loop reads CASRSLEGPAGYGYTF. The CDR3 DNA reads TGTGCCAGCAGGTCTCTTGAGGGCCCCGCAGGCTATGGCTACACCTTC.

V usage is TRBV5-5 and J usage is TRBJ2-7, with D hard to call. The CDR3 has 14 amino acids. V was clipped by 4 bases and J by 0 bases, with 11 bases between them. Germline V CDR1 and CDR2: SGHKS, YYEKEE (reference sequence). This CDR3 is CASSPYGGSYEQYF. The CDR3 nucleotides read TGTGCCAGCAGCCCGTATGGCGGCTCCTACGAGCAGTACTTC.

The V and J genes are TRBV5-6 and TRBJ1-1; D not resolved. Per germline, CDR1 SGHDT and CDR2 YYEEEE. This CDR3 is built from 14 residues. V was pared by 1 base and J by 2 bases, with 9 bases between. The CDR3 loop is CASSLQQINTEAFF. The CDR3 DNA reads TGTGCCAGCAGCTTGCAACAGATAAACACTGAAGCTTTCTTT.

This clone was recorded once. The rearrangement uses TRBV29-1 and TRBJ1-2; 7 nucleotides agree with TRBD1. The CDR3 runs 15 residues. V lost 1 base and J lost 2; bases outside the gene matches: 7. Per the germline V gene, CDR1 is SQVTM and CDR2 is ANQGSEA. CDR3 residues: CSVEGQGTGNYGYTF. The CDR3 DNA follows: TGCAGCGTTGAAGGACAGGGAACGGGAAACTATGGCTACACCTTC.

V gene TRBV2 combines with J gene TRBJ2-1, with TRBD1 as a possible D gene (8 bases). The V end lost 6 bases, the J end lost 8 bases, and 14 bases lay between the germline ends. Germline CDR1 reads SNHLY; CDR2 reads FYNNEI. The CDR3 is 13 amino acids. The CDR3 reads CASRWTGRDEQFF. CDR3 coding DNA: TGTGCCAGCAGATGGACAGGGAGGGATGAGCAGTTCTTC.

CDR3 coding DNA: TGTGCCAGCAGCTGGTCGGGACACCAGAACACTGAAGCTTTCTTT. It encodes CASSWSGHQNTEAFF. The rearrangement links TRBV5-5 to TRBJ1-1; D might be TRBD1 (6 bases). V lost 3 bases, J lost 1 base, and 13 bases lay in between. The CDR3 is 15 amino acids. Germline V CDR1 and CDR2: SGHKS, YYEKEE (reference sequence).

CDR3 loop: CASQRTGYYGYTF. CDR3 nucleotides: TGTGCCAGCCAACGGACAGGGTACTATGGCTACACCTTC. The gene calls are TRBV6-5 and TRBJ1-2; 8 positions agree with TRBD1. V was pared by 8 bases and J by 3 bases, with 5 bases of the junction left unmatched. The CDR3 has 13 residues. The V gene's germline CDR1 is MNHEY and CDR2 SVGAGI.

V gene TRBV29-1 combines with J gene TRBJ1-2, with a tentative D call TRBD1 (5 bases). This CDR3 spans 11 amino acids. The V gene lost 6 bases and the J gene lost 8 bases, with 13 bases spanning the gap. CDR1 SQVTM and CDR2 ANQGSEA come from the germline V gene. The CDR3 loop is CSVTDIQGYTF. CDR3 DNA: TGCAGCGTCACGGACATCCAGGGCTACACCTTC.

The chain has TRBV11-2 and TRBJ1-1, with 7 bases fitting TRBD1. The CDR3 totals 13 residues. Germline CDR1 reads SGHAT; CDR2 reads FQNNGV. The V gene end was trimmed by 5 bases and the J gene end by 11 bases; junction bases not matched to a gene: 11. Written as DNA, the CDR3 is TGTGCCAGCAGCGACGCGAACAGGGGAACGGCTTTCTTT. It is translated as CASSDANRGTAFF.

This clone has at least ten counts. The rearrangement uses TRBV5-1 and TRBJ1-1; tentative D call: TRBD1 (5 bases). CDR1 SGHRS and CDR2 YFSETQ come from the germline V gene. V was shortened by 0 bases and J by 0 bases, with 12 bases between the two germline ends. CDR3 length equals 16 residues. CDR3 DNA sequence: TGCGCCAGCAGCTTGGACAGGAGTTCCGTGAACACTGAAGCTTTCTTT. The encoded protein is CASSLDRSSVNTEAFF.